These 24 T cell receptor beta chains were sequenced from one sample in a study of T cell responses to AZD1222 COVID-19 vaccine. Data came from immunoSEQ multiplex PCR; TCRdb stores just in-frame clones and leaves some out. The data show about 130,000 clones, roughly 92% seen once. The specimen comprised peripheral blood, sampled 28 days after the second AZD1222 dose. These receptors came from an adult who received the AZD1222 COVID-19 vaccine.

The gene calls are TRBV5-1 and TRBJ2-3; D unresolved. Germline assignment: CDR1 SGHRS and CDR2 YFSETQ. This CDR3 comprises 12 residues. Trimming removed 4 bases from V and 7 bases from J, with 10 bases in between. The CDR3 loop is CASSPEANTQYF. The CDR3 DNA reads as TGCGCCAGCAGCCCCGAAGCCAATACGCAGTATTTT.

The chain carries TRBV7-2 and TRBJ2-7; TRBD1 is a possible D gene (6 bases). Trimming left V 5 bases short and J 9 bases short, with 23 bases between. Per germline, CDR1 SGHTA and CDR2 FQGNSA. The CDR3 is 15 amino acids. In DNA, the CDR3 is TGTGCCAGCAGCCCCCGACAGGAGCTAAGTCTCAGGCAGTACTTC. The encoded protein is CASSPRQELSLRQYF. The complete variable domain, with remaining parts taken from reference TRBV7-2 and TRBJ2-7, reads GAGVSQSPSNKVTEKGKDVELRCDPISGHTALYWYRQSLGQGLEFLIYFQGNSAPDKSGLPSDRFSAERTGGSVSTLTIQRTQQEDSAVYLCASSPRQELSLRQYFGPGTRLTVT.

This clone appeared a few times. The chain joins TRBV18 to TRBJ1-1, with unresolved D. Trimming took off 1 base at V and 6 bases at J, with 12 bases between the two ends. This CDR3 comprises 14 residues. Germline V CDR1 and CDR2: KGHSH, LQKENI. This CDR3 reads CASSPLGGFAEAFF. The CDR3 DNA sequence: TGTGCCAGCTCACCACTAGGCGGATTTGCTGAAGCTTTCTTT.

The rearrangement joins TRBV15 to TRBJ2-7; possibly TRBD1 for D (5 bases). The length of the CDR3 is 14 residues. CDR1 and CDR2 from the germline V gene are LNHNV and YYDKDF (reference sequence). The ends were cut back, 1 base at V and 0 bases at J, with 7 bases in the middle. The CDR3 spells CATSRVQGSYEQYF. The CDR3 region has the DNA TGTGCCACCAGCAGAGTCCAGGGCTCCTACGAGCAGTACTTC.

The chain recombines TRBV24-1 with TRBJ2-5; TRBD1 matches at 7 bases. V shed 4 bases and J 4 bases; nucleotides not matched to a gene: 8. The germline V gene encodes CDR1 KGHDR and CDR2 SFDVKD. The CDR3 spans 15 residues. This CDR3 reads CATSDLGGAGETQYF. The CDR3 DNA follows: TGTGCCACCAGTGACTTAGGGGGCGCGGGAGAGACCCAGTACTTC.

The V and J genes are TRBV4-3 and TRBJ2-7; D remains ambiguous. The CDR3 covers 15 residues. The germline gives CDR1 LGHNA, CDR2 YSLEER. V dropped 0 bases and J dropped 2 bases, with 11 bases sitting between them. DNA for the CDR3: TGCGCCAGCAGCCAAGACCCAGAGCCCCCCTACGAGCAGTACTTC. This sequence encodes CASSQDPEPPYEQYF.

The rearrangement joins TRBV29-1 to TRBJ2-2; the match to TRBD2 covers 8 bases. The CDR3 length is 16 residues. V lost 1 base and J lost 4; bases outside the gene matches: 8. The germline V gene encodes CDR1 SQVTM and CDR2 ANQGSEA. CDR3 bases: TGCAGCGTTGAAGGCCTAGCGGGCCCTTCCACCGGGGAGCTGTTTTTT. This gives the protein CSVEGLAGPSTGELFF.

This clone is deemed medium-sized. The rearrangement joins TRBV6-2 or TRBV6-3 to TRBJ1-1; D remains unclear. The V and J ends lost 2 bases and 2 bases respectively, with 6 bases between them. CDR1 MNHEY and CDR2 SVGEGT come from the germline V gene. The CDR3 is made up of 13 amino acids. CDR3 residues: CASSYADNTEAFF. The CDR3 coding sequence is TGTGCCAGCAGTTACGCGGATAACACTGAAGCTTTCTTT.

The rearrangement uses TRBV3-1 (or the pseudogene TRBV3-2) and TRBJ2-1, with 10 nucleotides matching TRBD2. V shed 2 bases, J shed 6 bases, and the junction held 13 bases outside the gene matches. Germline CDR1 reads LGHDT; CDR2 reads YNNKEL (reference sequence). CDR3 length: 18 amino acids. The CDR3 DNA reads TGTGCCAGCAGCCAATCTCTAGCGGGAGTTTCGGCCCGCAATGAGCAGTTCTTC. Protein: CASSQSLAGVSARNEQFF.

The genes are TRBV24-1 and TRBJ1-4; D gene uncertain. The V gene's germline CDR1 is KGHDR and CDR2 SFDVKD. The CDR3 covers 12 residues. The ends were cut back, 7 bases at V and 5 bases at J, with 7 bases in the middle. The CDR3 loop reads CATRDGNEKLFF. For the CDR3, the DNA is TGTGCCACCAGGGACGGGAATGAAAAACTGTTTTTT.

The chain carries TRBV3-1 (or the pseudogene TRBV3-2) and TRBJ1-2; the D is unclear. V dropped 0 bases and J dropped 6 bases, with 11 bases sitting between them. Germline assignment: CDR1 LGHDT and CDR2 YNNKEL (reference sequence). The CDR3 consists of 14 residues. The DNA of the CDR3 is TGTGCCAGCAGCCAAGATTCGGCCGTCCATGGCTACACCTTC. Translated, it gives CASSQDSAVHGYTF.

The V gene is TRBV7-6, the J gene TRBJ2-3; perhaps TRBD2 as D (5 bases). This CDR3 comprises 14 residues. Trimming took 1 base from V and 5 from J, leaving 10 bases between them. From germline, CDR1 is SGHVS and CDR2 FNYEAQ. In DNA form, the CDR3 reads TGTGCCAGCAGCTTAGGGTCGGGGAAAGATACGCAGTATTTT. It is translated as CASSLGSGKDTQYF.

The gene calls are TRBV6-5 and TRBJ2-1; the D gene is possibly TRBD1 (7 bases). Between the trimmed V and J ends, which lost 6 bases and 5 bases, there was a span of 14 bases. The CDR3 length is 14 residues. From germline, CDR1 is MNHEY and CDR2 SVGAGI. DNA for the CDR3: TGTGCCAGCAGGGGACAGTCGGGGGACAATGAGCAGTTCTTC. It encodes CASRGQSGDNEQFF.

This chain joins TRBV6-5 and TRBJ2-1; no definite D call. Trimming took off 6 bases at V and 8 bases at J, with 8 bases between the two ends. Per germline, CDR1 MNHEY and CDR2 SVGAGI. The CDR3 extends over 11 amino acids. CDR3 DNA sequence: TGTGCCAGCAGACGCAGTGATGAGCAGTTCTTC. Protein sequence: CASRRSDEQFF.

V gene TRBV7-9 combines with J gene TRBJ2-7, with D possibly being TRBD2 (5 bases). The CDR3 consists of 11 residues. V was pared by 5 bases and J by 7 bases, with 9 bases between. Germline CDR1 and CDR2: SEHNR and FQNEAQ (reference sequence). CDR3 sequence (DNA): TGTGCCAGCAGCCACTCGGGGGAGCAGTACTTC. Amino acids: CASSHSGEQYF.

V usage is TRBV19 and J usage is TRBJ2-1; 7 bases fit TRBD1. Germline V gives CDR1 LNHDA, CDR2 SQIVND (reference sequence). The CDR3 runs to 15 residues. V gave up 1 base and J gave up 4 bases; unmatched junction bases: 4. The DNA of the CDR3 is TGTGCCAGTAGTATAGGGGGGACAGCATACAATGAGCAGTTCTTC. Its protein product is CASSIGGTAYNEQFF.

The table lists this clone with a count of one. This chain connects TRBV27 to TRBJ2-3; D is possibly TRBD1 (5 bases). Germline V gene data show CDR1 as MNHEY and CDR2 as SMNVEV (reference sequence). The CDR3 is 14 amino acids. With 4 bases removed from V and 0 bases from J, the gap between germline ends came to 8 bases. CDR3 sequence reads: CASSSRQSTDTQYF. In DNA form, the CDR3 reads TGTGCCAGCAGTTCCCGACAGAGCACAGATACGCAGTATTTT.

This sequence joins TRBV6-2 or TRBV6-3 and TRBJ1-1; 9 positions agree with TRBD1. Germline CDR1 reads MNHEY; CDR2 reads SVGEGT. The CDR3 has 14 residues. J lost 7 bases, V lost 2 bases, and 5 bases had no gene match. The CDR3 loop reads CASSYRQGVNEAFF. Here the CDR3 DNA reads TGTGCCAGCAGTTACCGACAGGGGGTTAATGAAGCTTTCTTT.

The J gene is TRBJ2-1, the V gene TRBV3-1 (or the pseudogene TRBV3-2); 7 bases are shared with TRBD1. The CDR3 is made up of 15 amino acids. The junction had 9 bases not matched to a gene; V was cut back by 3 bases and J by 7 bases. CDR1 is LGHDT and CDR2 is YNNKEL in the germline V gene (reference sequence). The CDR3 sequence is CASSHRQGSWNEQFF. CDR3 sequence (DNA): TGTGCCAGCAGCCATAGACAGGGTTCATGGAATGAGCAGTTCTTC.

The rearrangement uses TRBV2 and TRBJ1-1; 7 bases are shared with TRBD1. The V and J ends lost 1 base and 6 bases, in that order; junction bases with no gene match: 5. This CDR3 is built from 14 residues. Germline V lookup: CDR1 SNHLY, CDR2 FYNNEI. Here the CDR3 DNA reads TGTGCCAGCAGTGAAGAGGGGGCTTGGGCTGAAGCTTTCTTT. It encodes CASSEEGAWAEAFF.

This sequence joins TRBV29-1 and TRBJ1-1, with D possibly TRBD1 on 5 matching bases. V was cut by 3 bases and J by 1 base, with 15 bases left in between. The CDR3 length is 15 residues. The germline V gene encodes CDR1 SQVTM and CDR2 ANQGSEA. The CDR3 coding sequence is TGCAGCGTTGATCTCTATGGGGGGGGGAACACTGAAGCTTTCTTT. It yields the protein CSVDLYGGGNTEAFF.

This clone appeared a single time. The chain uses TRBV5-1 and TRBJ1-1, with 7 bases that match TRBD1. Germline V CDR1 and CDR2: SGHRS, YFSETQ. This CDR3 is built from 13 residues. Trimming removed 2 bases from V and 5 bases from J; junction bases left unmatched: 3. In nucleotides, the CDR3 is TGCGCCAGCAGCTTCAGGGGGGGGACTGAAGCTTTCTTT. Residues: CASSFRGGTEAFF.

The CDR3 protein is CASSDWGDNQPQHF. The CDR3 DNA follows: TGTGCCAGCAGTGATTGGGGGGACAATCAGCCCCAGCATTTT. The rearrangement uses TRBV2 and TRBJ1-5, with D possibly matching TRBD1 (5 bases). V was clipped by 3 bases and J by 3 bases, with 9 bases between them. CDR3 length: 14 residues. Germline V lookup: CDR1 SNHLY, CDR2 FYNNEI.

The chain joins TRBV5-6 to TRBJ1-2, with 8 bases aligning to TRBD1. Unmatched junction bases numbered 9, after V lost 2 bases and J lost 6 bases. The CDR3 has 15 residues. Germline V gene lookup returns CDR1 SGHDT and CDR2 YYEEEE. CDR3 sequence reads: CASSLLNQGANGYTF. DNA for the CDR3: TGTGCCAGCAGCTTACTTAATCAGGGGGCCAATGGCTACACCTTC.